This section outlines one TCR beta chain sequence together with its context. Its specificity is unknown. The data derive from a study of T cell responses to AZD1222 COVID-19 vaccine. General study points: Repertoire sampling was restricted to post-peak T cell response timepoints. The study reported that nearly half of spike-specific TCRs target unmutated variant regions.

Assay: immunoSEQ multiplex PCR; the TCRdb copy retains only in-frame clones and omits some. Here the sample spans 200,000 to 250,000 clones, 90% to 95% being singletons. Germline V gives CDR1 MDHEN, CDR2 SYDVKM. CDR3 length equals 12 residues. The germline V and J ends were trimmed by 7 bases and 11 bases, with 12 bases remaining between them. The TCR originated in an adult who received the MenACWY meningococcal vaccine as a control. V and J are TRBV28 and TRBJ1-6; D perhaps matches TRBD1 (6 bases). The sample in question was peripheral blood, obtained 28 days after the second dose of the MenACWY control vaccine. The CDR3 loop is CASIGGLTPLHF. The CDR3 DNA is TGTGCCAGCATCGGGGGGCTAACACCCCTCCACTTT.